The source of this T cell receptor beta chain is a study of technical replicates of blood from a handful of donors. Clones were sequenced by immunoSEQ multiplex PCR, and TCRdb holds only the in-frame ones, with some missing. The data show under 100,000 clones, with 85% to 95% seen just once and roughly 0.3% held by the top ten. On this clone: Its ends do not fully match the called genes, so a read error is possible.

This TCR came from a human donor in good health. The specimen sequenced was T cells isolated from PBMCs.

The CDR3 nucleotides read TGTGCCAGCAGTTACTCCTCCGAGCAGTACTTC. Protein sequence: CASSYSSEQYF. This sequence joins TRBV6-5 and TRBJ2-7, with D uncertain. There are 11 residues in the CDR3. The germline V gene encodes CDR1 MNHEY and CDR2 SVGAGI.